This T cell receptor beta chain originates from a study of blood T cells in healthy people across ages. V shed 6 bases and J shed 6 bases, with 19 bases lying between them. Germline CDR1 reads DFQATT; CDR2 reads SNEGSKA (reference sequence). CDR3 length equals 14 residues. On this clonotype: Antigen: not known.

Study observations and caveats: Estimated diversity across one million T cells was deemed an underestimate.

For the second PCR, which ran for about 6 to 11 cycles, a sample-barcoded 5' primer and a J-beta primer mix were used. One entry per CDR3 protein, called by TCRdb with MiXCR from the 5' RACE reads. This table has fewer than 950,000 distinct CDR3 sequences, about 34% appearing once. The sequenced material came from blood. This TCR was sampled from a man younger than 30 in good health. The chain joins TRBV20-1 to TRBJ2-3; D is possibly TRBD1 (5 bases). CDR3 nucleotide sequence: TGCAGTGCCCTTGCTGTAGGGGCAGCGGATACGCAGTATTTT. Its translation: CSALAVGAADTQYF.